This T cell receptor beta chain originates from a study of tumor-infiltrating lymphocytes in oesophageal squamous cell carcinoma. The J segment lost 9 bases and the V segment lost 4 bases, leaving 16 bases of the junction unmatched. CDR3 length: 17 amino acids. Germline V gene lookup returns CDR1 MDHEN and CDR2 SYDVKM. This clonotype was found many times. TCRdb called the PCR reads again in MiXCR, with one record for every CDR3 protein. The table shows about 21,000 distinct CDR3 sequences, with about 35% occurring only once. The sample was esophageal tumor tissue. This sequence originates from a male donor with esophageal squamous cell carcinoma. The V and J genes are TRBV28 and TRBJ2-7; 12 bases are a match to TRBD2. The CDR3 nucleotides read TGTGCCAGCAGTTCCCTGGGACTAGCGGGCCCTTCCTTAGCGCAGTACTTC. It is translated as CASSSLGLAGPSLAQYF. The entire variable domain, with the rest obtained from reference TRBV28 and TRBJ2-7, is as follows: DVKVTQSSRYLVKRTGEKVFLECVQDMDHENMFWYRQDPGLGLRLIYFSYDVKMKEKGDIPEGYSVSREKKERFSLILESASTNQTSMYLCASSSLGLAGPSLAQYFGPGTRLTVT.